The clone carrying this T cell receptor (beta chain) was found many times. These data are taken from a study of T cells in Graves' hyperthyroidism and ophthalmopathy. The source material, RNA transcripts, was used to amplify TCR beta CDR3 regions. First-round RT-PCR targeting the TCR CDR3 was performed with the HTBI primer set. TCRdb re-called the multiplex PCR reads through MiXCR, storing one row per CDR3 protein. The sample records 550,000 to 700,000 distinct CDR3 sequences, roughly 46% being singletons. The specimen was peripheral blood or thyroid tissue (not recorded which). This TCR derives from an adult woman with Graves' disease, either hyperthyroidism or ophthalmopathy (not recorded which).

The DNA for the CDR3 is TGTGCCAGCAGCGCCGGGACGTGGGATTCACCCCTCCACTTT. Encoded protein: CASSAGTWDSPLHF. The chain recombines TRBV9 with TRBJ1-6; D perhaps matches TRBD1 (5 bases). The CDR3 extends over 14 amino acids. Germline CDR1 SGDLS, CDR2 YYNGEE. The germline V and J ends were trimmed by 3 bases and 8 bases, with 12 bases remaining between them.